Listed below are T cell receptor beta chains from one sample, sequenced in a study. MiXCR, run by TCRdb on the 5' RACE reads, gives a single entry per CDR3 protein. The table records 52,000 or so distinct CDR3 sequences, roughly 20% of them present only once. The sample taken for sequencing was tumor-infiltrating Tregs sorted from the breast tumor. The source is a female donor with breast cancer. The conserved cysteine and the conserved F or W are not part of the CDR3 here. A D gene is named only where the DNA matches it firmly.

j_gene: TRBJ2-2; d_gene: -; v_gene: TRBV24-1; CDR3aa: ATSDLKQGTFTGELL
j_gene: TRBJ2-5; d_gene: -; v_gene: TRBV20-1; CDR3aa: SARDNFGTQQETQY
j_gene: TRBJ1-5; d_gene: -; v_gene: TRBV5-1; CDR3aa: ASSFQSNQPQH
j_gene: TRBJ2-7; d_gene: -; v_gene: TRBV5-1; CDR3aa: ASGPGLPSYEQY
j_gene: TRBJ1-4; d_gene: -; v_gene: TRBV4-1; CDR3aa: ASSQGGEKLF
j_gene: TRBJ1-2; d_gene: -; v_gene: TRBV5-1; CDR3aa: ASSFGRGPYGYT
j_gene: TRBJ2-6; d_gene: -; v_gene: TRBV27; CDR3aa: ASSFSSGANVLT
j_gene: TRBJ2-5; d_gene: -; v_gene: TRBV4-2; CDR3aa: ASSQDMGLKTQY
j_gene: TRBJ2-7; d_gene: -; v_gene: TRBV18; CDR3aa: ASSPGRKNEQY
j_gene: TRBJ2-5; d_gene: -; v_gene: TRBV6-1; CDR3aa: ASSERSRGIVETQY
j_gene: TRBJ2-7; d_gene: -; v_gene: TRBV3-1; CDR3aa: ASSQALRDRYSYEQY
j_gene: TRBJ1-1; d_gene: -; v_gene: TRBV7-2; CDR3aa: ASSPPRGGKNTEAF
j_gene: TRBJ2-2; d_gene: -; v_gene: TRBV20-1; CDR3aa: SARGPPGELF
j_gene: TRBJ2-1; d_gene: -; v_gene: TRBV4-3; CDR3aa: ASSQESTGTWANEQF
j_gene: TRBJ1-2; d_gene: TRBD1; v_gene: TRBV3-1; CDR3aa: ASSLGQGADGYT
j_gene: TRBJ1-2; d_gene: TRBD1; v_gene: TRBV7-2; CDR3aa: ASSLAGTAYGYT
j_gene: TRBJ1-2; d_gene: TRBD1; v_gene: TRBV5-1; CDR3aa: ASSETTGGDGYT
j_gene: TRBJ1-1; d_gene: -; v_gene: TRBV12-3/TRBV12-4; CDR3aa: ASRGPNTEAF
j_gene: TRBJ2-7; d_gene: -; v_gene: TRBV20-1; CDR3aa: SAEGPAGGQY
j_gene: TRBJ2-7; d_gene: -; v_gene: TRBV5-6; CDR3aa: ASSFSRVPIYEQY
j_gene: TRBJ2-3; d_gene: -; v_gene: TRBV5-6; CDR3aa: ASSLGTVSTDTQY
j_gene: TRBJ2-3; d_gene: TRBD1; v_gene: TRBV5-1; CDR3aa: ASIRGSGTDTQY
j_gene: TRBJ1-1; d_gene: -; v_gene: TRBV5-1; CDR3aa: ASSQSGTHTEAF